Detailed here is one TCR beta chain. Under the authors' procedure: Estimated nucleated cell counts came from reference gene primer amplification. Produced via immunoSEQ multiplex PCR; TCRdb's table is partial and in-frame only. That table furnishes V, J and clone size, whereas the DNA furnished D and trimming. In the table there are nearly 200,000 clones, 85% of which are singletons. Enrolment of Seattle patients took place during active infection, and they were followed longitudinally. The CDR3 is 15 residues long. V lost 8 bases to trimming and J lost 6 bases; unmatched junction nucleotides: 13. Germline lookup yields CDR1 LGHDT and CDR2 YNNKEL (reference sequence). This sample was taken from a study of blood T cell repertoires in COVID-19. Overall study: The samples span acute and convalescent COVID-19 from the United States, Italy and Spain.

The J gene is TRBJ2-7, the V gene TRBV3-1 (or the pseudogene TRBV3-2); TRBD2 matches 10 bases. Sequencing used peripheral blood. The sequence came from a man in his 60s with COVID-19, enrolled during active disease. CDR3 residues: CASSRASGGLGEQYF. The CDR3 DNA reads as TGTGCCAGCTCAAGGGCTAGCGGGGGTCTCGGCGAGCAGTACTTC.